Listed here are 27 T cell receptor beta chains from one sample, sequenced in a study of cytomegalovirus exposure and HLA in healthy donors. 60 Vbeta and 13 Jbeta primers were used in PCR. This table comes from immunoSEQ multiplex PCR, and its TCRdb copy is limited to in-frame clones, with some not included. This table has roughly 93,000 clones, roughly three quarters appearing once. The sample taken for sequencing was PBMCs. The receptor source for this set is a man aged 35-49 years in good health and CMV-seronegative.

This clone was picked up a small number of times. The V and J genes are TRBV4-1 and TRBJ1-6; 8 positions match TRBD1. The CDR3 extends over 15 amino acids. Germline-derived CDR1 and CDR2 are MGHRA and YSYEKL. Trimming took 3 bases from V and 7 from J; bases not matched to a gene: 5. This CDR3 is CASSQVDRENSPLHF. For the CDR3, the DNA is TGCGCCAGCAGCCAGGTGGACAGGGAAAATTCACCCCTCCACTTT.

The rearrangement links TRBV29-1 to TRBJ2-7; no reliable D call. This CDR3 comprises 11 residues. Germline CDR1 is SQVTM and CDR2 is ANQGSEA. Trimming stripped 4 bases from V and 3 bases from J, with 7 bases between. The CDR3 here is CSVATGYEQYF. CDR3 in DNA: TGCAGCGTTGCTACTGGCTACGAGCAGTACTTC.

The V and J genes are TRBV10-1 and TRBJ1-1; D is ambiguous. Trimming took 0 bases from V and 0 from J, leaving 11 bases between them. CDR3 size: 16 residues. Germline CDR1 reads WNHNN; CDR2 reads SYGVQD (reference sequence). CDR3 protein: CASSESKQRMNTEAFF. The CDR3 DNA follows: TGCGCCAGCAGTGAGTCGAAACAGAGAATGAACACTGAAGCTTTCTTT.

CDR3 DNA: TGTGCCAGCTCACCCCCGGGCTACACCTTC. Amino acid sequence: CASSPPGYTF. The rearrangement uses TRBV18 and TRBJ1-2; D remains unclear. V was shortened by 3 bases and J by 8 bases, with 4 bases between the two germline ends. Germline loops: CDR1 KGHSH, CDR2 LQKENI. The CDR3 contains 10 residues.

The chain links TRBV7-6 to TRBJ1-2; D not resolved. V was pared by 2 bases and J by 8 bases, with 18 bases between. The CDR3 spans 15 residues. Germline values: CDR1 SGHVS, CDR2 FNYEAQ. The CDR3 DNA is TGTGCCAGCAGCTTACGGCCGCGGGTCTTTGGCGGCTACACCTTC. Protein product: CASSLRPRVFGGYTF.

The J gene is TRBJ1-1, the V gene TRBV6-1, with TRBD1 as a possible D gene (5 bases). From germline, CDR1 is MNHNS and CDR2 SASEGT. This CDR3 has 14 residues. Deletions cut 5 bases from V and 1 base from J, with 11 bases between. The CDR3 loop is CASSQGGRNTEAFF. CDR3 nucleotides: TGTGCCAGCAGTCAGGGAGGGCGGAACACTGAAGCTTTCTTT.

This clone was seen only a few times. The rearrangement uses TRBV2 and TRBJ1-1; 8 positions match TRBD1. The germline V gene has CDR1 SNHLY and CDR2 FYNNEI. The CDR3 has 13 residues. The V and J ends lost 5 bases and 4 bases, in that order; junction bases with no gene match: 3. The CDR3 loop reads CASSLQGATEAFF. The CDR3 DNA reads TGTGCCAGCAGTCTCCAGGGGGCCACTGAAGCTTTCTTT.

This chain joins TRBV2 and TRBJ1-4; 7 bases map to TRBD1. Per germline, CDR1 SNHLY and CDR2 FYNNEI. V shed 5 bases, J shed 4 bases, and the junction held 13 bases outside the gene matches. The CDR3 has 17 residues. The CDR3 coding sequence is TGTGCCAGCAGTAATCTCCAGGGGGAGTCAGATAATGAAAAACTGTTTTTT. Translated: CASSNLQGESDNEKLFF.

The chain links TRBV10-3 to TRBJ2-2, with 8 positions matching TRBD1. V lost 5 bases and J lost 6; bases outside the gene matches: 5. Germline loops: CDR1 ENHRY, CDR2 SYGVKD. This CDR3 is 14 amino acids long. CDR3 residues: CAISWQGASGELFF. The CDR3 DNA reads as TGTGCCATCAGTTGGCAGGGGGCCTCCGGGGAGCTGTTTTTT.

The rearrangement links TRBV2 to TRBJ2-2; 8 bases map to TRBD1. This CDR3 comprises 14 residues. V shed 5 bases, J shed 4 bases, and the junction held 3 bases outside the gene matches. Looked up from germline, CDR1 is SNHLY and CDR2 is FYNNEI. CDR3 DNA sequence: TGTGCCAGCAGTATTCAGGGGGCCACCGGGGAGCTGTTTTTT. Translation gives CASSIQGATGELFF.

The chain has TRBV10-2 and TRBJ2-6; D perhaps matches TRBD2 (6 bases). From germline, CDR1 is WSHSY and CDR2 SAAADI. The CDR3 consists of 15 residues. Trimming pared 4 bases from V and 4 bases from J, leaving 11 bases between. Here the CDR3 DNA reads TGCGCCAGCAGTGTCGGGGAGGCCGGGGCCAACGTCCTGACTTTC. This codes for CASSVGEAGANVLTF.

The rearrangement joins TRBV7-6 to TRBJ2-7; D is perhaps TRBD1 (5 bases). CDR1 is SGHVS and CDR2 is FNYEAQ in the germline V gene. V shed 2 bases and J shed 5 bases, with 13 bases lying between them. The CDR3 consists of 14 residues. The CDR3: CASSLLPGHNEQYF. The CDR3 nucleotides read TGTGCCAGCAGCTTATTACCAGGGCATAACGAGCAGTACTTC.

The V and J genes are TRBV4-3 and TRBJ1-1, with 10 bases matching TRBD1. Trimming took 4 bases from V and 1 from J; bases not matched to a gene: 6. This CDR3 comprises 16 residues. Germline CDR1 and CDR2: LGHNA and YSLEER. CDR3 DNA: TGCGCCAGCAGCCGAGGGACAGGGGTTGAGAACACTGAAGCTTTCTTT. The encoded protein is CASSRGTGVENTEAFF.

The chain uses TRBV7-9 and TRBJ2-5, with D tentatively TRBD2 (6 bases). The germline V gene encodes CDR1 SEHNR and CDR2 FQNEAQ (reference sequence). Trimming cost V 8 bases and J 4 bases, with 23 bases left between them. This CDR3 is 16 amino acids long. The CDR3 reads CASVRAVGGVGETQYF. CDR3 coding DNA: TGTGCCAGCGTCCGAGCCGTTGGCGGGGTGGGAGAGACCCAGTACTTC.

The genes are TRBV6-5 and TRBJ1-1; no reliable D call. The V gene lost 0 bases and the J gene lost 1 base, with 9 bases spanning the gap. The CDR3 covers 15 residues. CDR1 MNHEY and CDR2 SVGAGI come from the germline V gene. The CDR3 DNA is TGTGCCAGCAGTTACTCGAACACACAGAACACTGAAGCTTTCTTT. It specifies CASSYSNTQNTEAFF.

This clone was observed a handful of times. The chain combines TRBV7-9 with TRBJ1-2; no clear D gene. V was clipped by 5 bases and J by 3 bases, with 4 bases between them. CDR1 is SEHNR, CDR2 FQNEAQ, per germline (reference sequence). The CDR3 extends over 11 amino acids. CDR3 in DNA: TGTGCCAGCAGCCCGGACTATGGCTACACCTTC. Translated: CASSPDYGYTF.

This chain links TRBV28 with TRBJ1-4; tentatively, D is TRBD1 (6 bases). Trimming left V 10 bases short and J 2 bases short, with 14 bases between. This CDR3 is 14 amino acids long. Germline V gives CDR1 MDHEN, CDR2 SYDVKM. DNA for the CDR3: TGTGCCACCGTCTTGGACAGCACTAATGAAAAACTGTTTTTT. Translated: CATVLDSTNEKLFF.

The chain combines TRBV6-5 with TRBJ2-7, with TRBD2 matching 8 bases. The CDR3 covers 15 residues. V dropped 5 bases and J dropped 2; count of bases not matched to a gene: 8. Germline V CDR1 and CDR2: MNHEY, SVGAGI. As DNA, the CDR3 is TGTGCCAGCAGTCATAACGGGGGGGGGACCTACGAGCAGTACTTC. Protein: CASSHNGGGTYEQYF.

The rearrangement joins TRBV18 to TRBJ1-1, with 8 nucleotides matching TRBD1. CDR3 size: 16 residues. The junction had 9 bases not matched to a gene; V was cut back by 2 bases and J by 4 bases. Germline V CDR1 and CDR2: KGHSH, LQKENI. CDR3: CASSPYTGGDGTEAFF. CDR3 coding DNA: TGTGCCAGCTCACCATACACAGGGGGGGATGGCACTGAAGCTTTCTTT.

The genes are TRBV6-5 and TRBJ2-5, with 8 nucleotides matching TRBD1. Germline V CDR1 and CDR2: MNHEY, SVGAGI. V was clipped by 2 bases and J by 4 bases; unmatched bases: 3. The CDR3 extends over 14 amino acids. The CDR3 DNA sequence: TGTGCCAGCAGTTACGGGACAGGTTTAGAGACCCAGTACTTC. Amino acids: CASSYGTGLETQYF.

This clone has a handful of counts. The gene calls are TRBV7-9 and TRBJ1-1; D gene ambiguous. Trimming pared 5 bases from V and 1 base from J, leaving 11 bases between. Germline V gene sequence: CDR1 SEHNR, CDR2 FQNEAQ (reference sequence). This CDR3 spans 14 amino acids. The CDR3 sequence: CASSPIRQNTEAFF. CDR3 bases: TGTGCCAGCAGCCCTATTCGACAGAACACTGAAGCTTTCTTT.

The rearrangement joins TRBV4-2 to TRBJ1-4; 7 bases line up with TRBD1. V was clipped by 1 base and J by 8 bases; unmatched bases: 7. There are 15 residues in the CDR3. Germline V gene lookup returns CDR1 LGHNA and CDR2 YNFKEQ. CDR3: CASSQVKGASEKLFF. The CDR3 coding sequence is TGTGCCAGCAGCCAAGTCAAGGGGGCTAGCGAAAAACTGTTTTTT.

The DNA of the CDR3 is TGTGCCAGCAGCTGGGGGGGGAGCACAGATACGCAGTATTTT. Translation: CASSWGGSTDTQYF. This chain links TRBV7-3 with TRBJ2-3; TRBD2 agrees at 7 bases. This CDR3 is built from 14 residues. In germline, CDR1 is SGHTA, CDR2 FQGTGA. V gave up 4 bases and J gave up 0 bases; unmatched junction bases: 1.

This chain joins TRBV27 and TRBJ1-2; D may be TRBD1 (5 bases). Trimming stripped 3 bases from V and 4 bases from J, with 12 bases between. Germline V CDR1 and CDR2: MNHEY, SMNVEV (reference sequence). The CDR3 contains 14 residues. The CDR3 sequence is CASSFGGSGYGYTF. The CDR3 bases are TGTGCCAGCAGTTTCGGGGGATCTGGCTATGGCTACACCTTC.

The chain couples TRBV7-9 to TRBJ1-1, with D maybe TRBD1 (6 bases). Per germline, CDR1 SEHNR and CDR2 FQNEAQ (reference sequence). Trimming cost V 4 bases and J 7 bases, with 19 bases left between them. This CDR3 contains 15 residues. CDR3 protein: CASSSDWAGVNEAFF. CDR3 in DNA: TGTGCCAGCAGCTCCGATTGGGCAGGGGTAAATGAAGCTTTCTTT.

V usage is TRBV25-1 and J usage is TRBJ1-2; 8 nucleotides align to TRBD1. V was pared by 6 bases and J by 2 bases, with 2 bases of the junction left unmatched. The CDR3 spans 13 residues. From germline, CDR1 is MGHDK and CDR2 SYGVNS. As DNA, the CDR3 is TGTGCCAGCAGCCGACAGGGGAACTATGGCTACACCTTC. Its protein product is CASSRQGNYGYTF.

The gene calls are TRBV5-6 and TRBJ2-3, with 7 bases aligning to TRBD2. The CDR3 sequence is 15 residues long. The V segment lost 5 bases and the J segment 1 base; nucleotides outside the gene matches: 7. Germline values: CDR1 SGHDT, CDR2 YYEEEE. The CDR3 nucleotides read TGTGCCAGCAGTTTTGTAAGCGGGGGCACAGATACGCAGTATTTT. Translation: CASSFVSGGTDTQYF.